The rows below give T cell receptor beta chains drawn from one sample of a study of blood T cell repertoires in COVID-19. Clones were read by immunoSEQ multiplex PCR, and TCRdb kept only the in-frame ones, dropping some. This table has about 200,000 clones, around four fifths appearing once. Sequencing was performed on peripheral blood. The receptors were sampled from a man aged 55 to 70 with COVID-19, enrolled during active disease. Both conserved end residues are part of each CDR3. D genes are given only for firm matches. The listing skips clone size in some rows; elsewhere it reads once, few, many or a size class.

TRBJ1-1 | TRBV11-2 | . | . | TGTGCCAGCAGCCAATTAGGGGGAAGGACTGAAGCTTTCTTT | CASSQLGGRTEAFF
TRBJ1-3 | TRBV9 | TRBD1 | once | TGTGCCAGCAGCGTAGGGACAGGGGCTGGCGGAAACACCATATATTTT | CASSVGTGAGGNTIYF
TRBJ1-2 | TRBV30 | TRBD1 | . | TGTGCCTGGAGTGTGAAGGGACAGTCTGTATCGTGG | CAWSVKGQSVSW
TRBJ1-5 | TRBV6-2/TRBV6-3 | . | few | TGTGCCAGCAGTTACTACAGCGGAAGTCAGCCCCAGCATTTT | CASSYYSGSQPQHF
TRBJ2-1 | TRBV19 | . | . | TGTGCCAGTAGGGGGCAGATCGACAATGAGCAGTTCTTC | CASRGQIDNEQFF
TRBJ1-2 | TRBV28 | TRBD1 | . | TGTGCCAGCAGTGTCCCCGCGACAGGGAGGTTTGGCTACACCTTC | CASSVPATGRFGYTF
TRBJ2-1 | TRBV29-1 | TRBD1 | . | TGCAGCGGGGACAGGTCCTACAATGAGCAGTTCTTC | CSGDRSYNEQFF
TRBJ2-1 | TRBV19 | TRBD2 | . | TGTGCCAGTAGTCAGACTAGCGGGAGCGATGAGCAGTTCTTC | CASSQTSGSDEQFF
TRBJ1-4 | TRBV5-1 | TRBD1 | . | TGCGCCAGCAGCTTGGGAATAATGGGACAGATCAATGAAAAACTGTTTTTT | CASSLGIMGQINEKLFF
TRBJ2-7 | TRBV25-1 | TRBD1 | . | TGTGCCAGCAGAGGACAGGGGGCGGGCGAGCAGTACTTC | CASRGQGAGEQYF
TRBJ2-2 | TRBV19 | . | . | TGTGCCAGTAGTATAATATTCGGGGGGGAGCTGTTTTTT | CASSIIFGGELFF
TRBJ1-1 | TRBV29-1 | TRBD1 | once | TGCAGCGTTGACAACAGGGGGCGGGACACTGAAGCTTTCTTT | CSVDNRGRDTEAFF
TRBJ1-5 | TRBV4-3 | . | . | TGCGCCAGCAGCCAAGTTACAGGGAAAAATCAGCCCCAGCATTTT | CASSQVTGKNQPQHF
TRBJ1-1 | TRBV18 | . | . | TGTGCCAGCTCACCGGGGGGGGGAGAGACTGAAGCTTTCTTT | CASSPGGGETEAFF
TRBJ1-6 | TRBV7-2 | . | . | TGTGCCAGCAGCTTAGCGCTCCAGGGTAGGAATTCACCCCTCCACTTT | CASSLALQGRNSPLHF
TRBJ2-1 | TRBV24-1 | TRBD1 | . | TGTGCCACCAGTGAGCCCCGCGACAGGGCCCATGAGCAGTTCTTC | CATSEPRDRAHEQFF
TRBJ2-1 | TRBV5-1 | . | . | TGCGCCAGCAGCTCGGACTATTCCTCCTACAATGAGCAGTTCTTC | CASSSDYSSYNEQFF
TRBJ2-1 | TRBV19 | TRBD2 | . | TGTGCCAGTAGTACGGGACTAGCGGGAGCCAACTCCTACAATGAGCAGTTCTTC | CASSTGLAGANSYNEQFF
TRBJ1-2 | TRBV27 | . | . | TGTGCCAGCTCTGTTCGGGGGTCGAGCTACACCTTC | CASSVRGSSYTF
TRBJ1-1 | TRBV27 | TRBD1 | . | TGTGCCAGCAGTTTACGACAGGGGGCCACTGAAGCTTTCTTT | CASSLRQGATEAFF
TRBJ2-3 | TRBV5-6 | TRBD2 | once | TGTGCCAGCAGCAGGACTAGCGGGACAAGCACAGATACGCAGTATTTT | CASSRTSGTSTDTQYF
TRBJ1-1 | TRBV9 | . | . | TGTGCCAGCAGCGTAGATGGAGGGGTGGACACTGAAGCTTTCTTT | CASSVDGGVDTEAFF
TRBJ2-7 | TRBV7-2 | TRBD1 | . | TGTGCCAGCAGCCTACAGGGGTCGGTCTACGAGCAGTACTTC | CASSLQGSVYEQYF
TRBJ2-5 | TRBV9 | TRBD2 | . | TGTGCCAGCAGCGTAGACGGGAGGCGATCCCAAGAGACCCAGTACTTC | CASSVDGRRSQETQYF
TRBJ2-2 | TRBV4-1 | TRBD2 | many | TGCGCCAGCAGCCCAGCGGGAGGTAGGACCGGGGAGCTGTTTTTT | CASSPAGGRTGELFF
TRBJ2-5 | TRBV27 | TRBD1 | . | TGTGCCAGCAGTTTAGGGAACAGGGGGGAGACCCAGTACTTC | CASSLGNRGETQYF
TRBJ2-7 | TRBV6-2/TRBV6-3 | . | . | TGTGCCAGCAGCCCCGGGAACGAGCAGTACTTC | CASSPGNEQYF
TRBJ1-6 | TRBV3-1/TRBV3-2 | TRBD1 | . | TGTGCCAGCAGCCGCACAGGGGACTCACCCCTCCACTTT | CASSRTGDSPLHF
TRBJ1-2 | TRBV10-3 | TRBD1 | . | TGTGCCATCAGTGGAGCGGGACAGGGGGCGTATGGCTACACCTTC | CAISGAGQGAYGYTF
TRBJ2-6 | TRBV15 | TRBD1 | once | TGTGCCACCTCTCCGGGACAGGGGGCGCCTGGGGCCAACGTCCTGACTTTC | CATSPGQGAPGANVLTF
TRBJ2-5 | TRBV3-1/TRBV3-2 | . | . | TGTGCCAGCAGCCTCGACTGGGAGACCCAGTACTTC | CASSLDWETQYF
TRBJ2-7 | TRBV6-5 | . | few | TGTGCCAGCAGGTTGGCTCGGGGGAACTACGAGCAGTACTTC | CASRLARGNYEQYF
TRBJ2-2 | TRBV3-1/TRBV3-2 | . | . | TGTGCCAGCAGCCAAGCAGGACACAACACCGGGGAGCTGTTTTTT | CASSQAGHNTGELFF
TRBJ1-4 | TRBV6-5 | . | . | TGTGCCAGCAAACCCCAAGGGGGAGAGGAAAAACTGTTTTTT | CASKPQGGEEKLFF
TRBJ2-3 | TRBV30 | TRBD2 | . | TGTGCCTGGAGCCGTGGGACTAGCGGTAGCACAGATACGCAGTATTTT | CAWSRGTSGSTDTQYF
TRBJ2-1 | TRBV3-1/TRBV3-2 | TRBD2 | once | TGTGCCAGCAGCCAAGCCCAGCGGGAGGGCCCTTACAATGAGCAGTTCTTC | CASSQAQREGPYNEQFF
TRBJ2-4 | TRBV4-1 | TRBD2 | . | TGCGCCAGCAGCCAAGATGCGGCGGGAGCGGTAAACATTCAGTACTTC | CASSQDAAGAVNIQYF
TRBJ1-1 | TRBV3-1/TRBV3-2 | . | . | TGTGCCAGCACCTTGTTAAGCGGTGAAGCTTTCTTT | CASTLLSGEAFF
TRBJ1-2 | TRBV6-4 | . | . | TGTGCCAGCAGTGACCAGGGCATCGGAGGCTACACCTTC | CASSDQGIGGYTF
TRBJ1-1 | TRBV9 | TRBD1 | . | TGTGCCAGCAGCGTGAACAGGGGCCGGAACACTGAAGCTTTCTTT | CASSVNRGRNTEAFF
TRBJ1-2 | TRBV14 | TRBD1 | . | TGTGCCAGCAGCCAACAAGGACAGGGTGGCTACACCTTC | CASSQQGQGGYTF
TRBJ1-1 | TRBV11-2 | . | . | TGTGCCAGCAGCTTAGGAGGGCAGGAAGCTTTCTTT | CASSLGGQEAFF
TRBJ1-1 | TRBV30 | . | . | TGTGCCTGGAGTCGGGACTTCTTCGGGAGCACTGAAGCTTTCTTT | CAWSRDFFGSTEAFF
TRBJ1-5 | TRBV7-8 | TRBD1 | . | TGTGCCAGCAGGAGGGACAGGGGGCAAGATCAGCCCCAGCATTTT | CASRRDRGQDQPQHF
TRBJ1-2 | TRBV11-2 | . | . | TGTGCCAGCAGCTTCCTCCGAGGCTATGGCTACACCTTC | CASSFLRGYGYTF